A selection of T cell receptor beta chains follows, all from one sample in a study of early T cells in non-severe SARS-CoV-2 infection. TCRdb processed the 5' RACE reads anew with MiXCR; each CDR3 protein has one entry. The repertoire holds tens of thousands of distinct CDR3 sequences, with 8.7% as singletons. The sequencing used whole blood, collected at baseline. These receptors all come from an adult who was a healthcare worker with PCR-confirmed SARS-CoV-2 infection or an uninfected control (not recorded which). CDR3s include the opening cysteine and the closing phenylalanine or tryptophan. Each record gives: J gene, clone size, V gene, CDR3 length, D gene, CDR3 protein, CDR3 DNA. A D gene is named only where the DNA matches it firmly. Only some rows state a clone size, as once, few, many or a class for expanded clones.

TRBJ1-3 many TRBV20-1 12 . CSAGPSGDTIYF TGCAGTGCCGGGCCCTCAGGCGACACCATATATTTT
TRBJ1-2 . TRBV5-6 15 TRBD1 CASSGTGASLYGYTF TGTGCCAGCAGCGGGACAGGGGCGTCCCTCTATGGCTACACCTTC
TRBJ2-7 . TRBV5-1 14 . CASSPVSGPYEQYF TGCGCCAGCAGCCCGGTGAGCGGACCCTACGAGCAGTACTTC
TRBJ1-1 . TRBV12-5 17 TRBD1 CASGSPGQDTGNTEAFF TGTGCTAGTGGTTCCCCCGGACAGGACACAGGGAACACTGAAGCTTTCTTT
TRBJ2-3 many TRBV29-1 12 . CSVKTGADTQYF TGCAGCGTTAAGACCGGAGCAGATACGCAGTATTTT
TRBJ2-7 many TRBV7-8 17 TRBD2 CASSPRTSGSRTYEQYF TGTGCCAGCAGCCCCAGGACTAGCGGGAGTCGTACCTACGAGCAGTACTTC
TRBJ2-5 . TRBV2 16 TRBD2 CASSPTTSGAQETQYF TGTGCCAGCAGTCCCACGACTAGCGGAGCACAAGAGACCCAGTACTTC
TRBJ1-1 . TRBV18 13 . CASSPPTNTEAFF TGTGCCAGCTCACCCCCGACGAACACTGAAGCTTTCTTT
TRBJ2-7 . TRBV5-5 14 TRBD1 CASSPADRPYEQYF TGTGCCAGCAGCCCGGCGGACAGGCCCTACGAGCAGTACTTC
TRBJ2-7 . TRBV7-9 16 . CASSSPAGVPSYEQYF TGTGCCAGCAGCTCCCCGGCAGGCGTTCCCTCCTACGAGCAGTACTTC
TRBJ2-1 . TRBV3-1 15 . CASSQGLSSYNEQFF TGTGCCAGCAGCCAAGGCCTGAGCTCCTACAATGAGCAGTTCTTC
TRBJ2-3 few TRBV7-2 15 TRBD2 CASSLKRGSTDTQYF TGTGCCAGCAGCTTAAAGCGGGGGAGCACAGATACGCAGTATTTT
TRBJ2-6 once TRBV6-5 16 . CASSEQVYSGANVLTF TGTGCCAGCAGCGAACAGGTTTACTCTGGGGCCAACGTCCTGACTTTC
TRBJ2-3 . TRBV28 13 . CASSSHSTDTQYF TGTGCCAGCAGTTCCCACAGCACAGATACGCAGTATTTT
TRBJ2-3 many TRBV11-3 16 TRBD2 CASSFGRAGVIDTQYF TGTGCCAGCAGCTTCGGTCGGGCGGGAGTCATAGATACGCAGTATTTT
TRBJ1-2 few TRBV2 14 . CASSGAEGDYGYTF TGTGCCAGCAGTGGGGCGGAGGGGGACTATGGCTACACCTTC
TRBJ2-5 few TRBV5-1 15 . CASSSMGRIQETQYF TGCGCCAGCAGCTCTATGGGACGGATACAAGAGACCCAGTACTTC
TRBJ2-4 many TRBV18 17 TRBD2 CASSPRSSGLAKNIQYF TGTGCCAGCTCACCACGCTCTAGCGGTTTGGCCAAAAACATTCAGTACTTC
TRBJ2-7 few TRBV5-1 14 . CASRVGDQTYEQYF TGCGCCAGCAGAGTAGGGGACCAAACCTACGAGCAGTACTTC
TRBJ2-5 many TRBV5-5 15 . CASSLAGGGGETQYF TGTGCCAGCAGCTTGGCCGGAGGGGGCGGAGAGACCCAGTACTTC
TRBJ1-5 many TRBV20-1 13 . CSARNQGNQPQHF TGCAGTGCAAGGAACCAGGGAAATCAGCCCCAGCATTTT
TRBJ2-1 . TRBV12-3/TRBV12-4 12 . CASSLDLYEQFF TGTGCCAGCAGCCTAGACCTCTATGAGCAGTTCTTC
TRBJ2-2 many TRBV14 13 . CASNGQNTGELFF TGTGCCAGCAACGGACAGAACACCGGGGAGCTGTTTTTT
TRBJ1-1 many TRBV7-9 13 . CASSLAGNTEAFF TGTGCCAGCAGCTTAGCGGGGAACACTGAAGCTTTCTTT
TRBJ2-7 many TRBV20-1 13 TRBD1 CSAPGQGPYEQYF TGCAGTGCTCCGGGACAGGGACCCTACGAGCAGTACTTC
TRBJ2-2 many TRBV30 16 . CAWRLRAGQNTGELFF TGTGCCTGGAGATTAAGGGCGGGACAGAACACCGGGGAGCTGTTTTTT
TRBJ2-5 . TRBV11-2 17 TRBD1 CASSLGERTGRQETQYF TGTGCCAGCAGCTTAGGAGAGAGGACAGGGCGCCAAGAGACCCAGTACTTC
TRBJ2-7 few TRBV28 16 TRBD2 CASSLPGLAGDFEQYF TGTGCCAGCAGTTTGCCCGGACTAGCGGGAGATTTCGAGCAGTACTTC
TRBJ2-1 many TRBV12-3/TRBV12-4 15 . CASSPDRMNRGGTFF TGTGCCAGCAGTCCCGACCGGATGAACAGGGGGGGTACGTTCTTC